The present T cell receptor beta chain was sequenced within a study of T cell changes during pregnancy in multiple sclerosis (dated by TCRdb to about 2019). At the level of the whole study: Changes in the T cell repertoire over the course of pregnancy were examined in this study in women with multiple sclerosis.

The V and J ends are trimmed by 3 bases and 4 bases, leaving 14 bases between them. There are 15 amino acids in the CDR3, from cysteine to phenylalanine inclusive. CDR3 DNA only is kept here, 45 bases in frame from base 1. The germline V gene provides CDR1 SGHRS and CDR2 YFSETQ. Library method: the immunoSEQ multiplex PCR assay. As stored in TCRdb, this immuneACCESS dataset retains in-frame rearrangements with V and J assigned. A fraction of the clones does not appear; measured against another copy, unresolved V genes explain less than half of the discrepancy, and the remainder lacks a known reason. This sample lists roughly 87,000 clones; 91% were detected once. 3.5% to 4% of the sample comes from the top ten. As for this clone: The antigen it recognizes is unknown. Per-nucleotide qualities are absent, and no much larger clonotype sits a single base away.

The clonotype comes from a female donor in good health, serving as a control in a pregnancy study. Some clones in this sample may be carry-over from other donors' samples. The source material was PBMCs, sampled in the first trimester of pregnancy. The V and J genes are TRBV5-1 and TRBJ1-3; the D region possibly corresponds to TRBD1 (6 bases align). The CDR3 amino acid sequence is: CASSSPSQGGNTIYF. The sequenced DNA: TGCGCCAGCAGCTCCCCCTCCCAGGGGGGAAACACCATATATTTT.